The TCR beta chain under discussion was sequenced for a study of blood T cell repertoires in COVID-19. Study background: COVID-19 samples, acute and convalescent, were from the United States, Italy and Spain.

This clone was recorded a few times. CDR1 is MNHNS, CDR2 SASEGT, per germline. The CDR3 length is 14 residues. V gave up 1 base and J gave up 2 bases; unmatched junction bases: 0. Authors' methods: For nucleated cells, counts were estimated from reference gene primer amplification. Some clones are missing from TCRdb's copy, which holds only in-frame ones; the method was immunoSEQ multiplex PCR. Clonal size and the V and J genes are those of that table, whereas D and trimming came from the DNA. The sample carries a few hundred thousand clones, 86% recorded once. Source material: PBMCs or T cells enriched from blood (not recorded which). The receptor was isolated from a man aged 30 to 39 who had recovered from COVID-19. The V and J genes are TRBV6-1 and TRBJ1-2; the match to TRBD1 covers 8 bases. In nucleotides, the CDR3 is TGTGCCAGCAGTGAAGGGGACAGGAACTATGGCTACACCTTC. Amino acids: CASSEGDRNYGYTF.